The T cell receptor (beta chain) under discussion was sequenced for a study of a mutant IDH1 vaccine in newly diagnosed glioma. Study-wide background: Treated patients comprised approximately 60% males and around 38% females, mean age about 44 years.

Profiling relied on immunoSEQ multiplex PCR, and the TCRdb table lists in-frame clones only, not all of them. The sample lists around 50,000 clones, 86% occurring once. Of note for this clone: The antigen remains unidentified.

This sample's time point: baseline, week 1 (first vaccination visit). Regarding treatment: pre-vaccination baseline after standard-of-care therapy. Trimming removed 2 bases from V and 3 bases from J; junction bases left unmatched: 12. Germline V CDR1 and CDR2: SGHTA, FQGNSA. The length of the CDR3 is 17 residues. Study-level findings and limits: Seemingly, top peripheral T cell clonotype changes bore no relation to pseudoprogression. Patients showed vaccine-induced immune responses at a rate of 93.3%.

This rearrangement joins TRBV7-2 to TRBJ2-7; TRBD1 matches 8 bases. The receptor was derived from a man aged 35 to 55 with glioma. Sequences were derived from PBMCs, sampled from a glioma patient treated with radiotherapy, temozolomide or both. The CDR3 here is CASSLRAADRVFYEQYF. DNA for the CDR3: TGTGCCAGCAGCTTACGGGCTGCGGACAGGGTGTTCTACGAGCAGTACTTC.